This passage covers 25 T cell receptor beta chains from one sample sequenced in a study of shared clonotypes between healthy human individuals. Sequencing used immunoSEQ multiplex PCR; TCRdb keeps in-frame clones, though not all of them. The repertoire holds more than 550,000 clones, with roughly 72% as singletons. What was sequenced was memory CD4+ T cells sorted from blood. Subset noted: CD45RA-negative fraction. These receptors originate from a woman aged 25-40 years in good health.

In its sample, this clone was seen a few times. The genes are TRBV6-5 and TRBJ2-7; 11 bases fit TRBD2. CDR3 length: 15 amino acids. The germline CDR1 and CDR2 sequences are MNHEY and SVGAGI. V dropped 5 bases and J dropped 4; count of bases not matched to a gene: 7. In nucleotides, the CDR3 is TGTGCCAGCAGTACACGACTAGCGGGAAAATACGAGCAGTACTTC. Translating it yields CASSTRLAGKYEQYF.

The chain recombines TRBV1 with TRBJ2-1; the D segment call TRBD2 is taken from the table without a DNA check. TRBV1 is a listed pseudogene. This CDR3 has 18 amino acids. The CDR3 nucleotides read TGCACCAGCAGCCAAACTGCCACTGGGACTAGCGGTGTCAATGAGCAGTTCTTC. Encoded protein: CTSSQTATGTSGVNEQFF.

CDR3 DNA: TGTGCCAGCAGCCAGAGGGGCGGGAGTGCAGATACGCAGTATTTT. Translated: CASSQRGGSADTQYF. The genes are TRBV7-3 and TRBJ2-3; 7 bases match TRBD2. Looked up from germline, CDR1 is SGHTA and CDR2 is FQGTGA. The CDR3 runs 15 residues. V dropped 5 bases and J dropped 4; count of bases not matched to a gene: 9.

The CDR3, as DNA: TGTGCCAGCAGTTACCACGCACAGGGGGCTATGGACATTCAGTACTTC. Its protein is CASSYHAQGAMDIQYF. The chain is built from TRBV6-5 and TRBJ2-4; 9 bases fit TRBD1. After removal of 2 bases from V and 8 bases from J, the junction contained 10 bases not matched to a gene. Germline CDR1 is MNHEY and CDR2 is SVGAGI. The CDR3 length is 16 residues.

V gene TRBV30 combines with J gene TRBJ2-7; D call uncertain. V shed 4 bases and J shed 1 base, with 11 bases lying between them. Germline CDR1 GTSNPN, CDR2 SVGIG (reference sequence). The CDR3 consists of 13 residues. The CDR3 DNA reads as TGTGCCTGGACGGTAGGGAAGTCCTACGAGCAGTACTTC. Its protein is CAWTVGKSYEQYF.

In its sample, this clone was seen a few times. The rearrangement joins TRBV29-1 to TRBJ2-3, with D maybe TRBD1 (5 bases). The CDR3 covers 13 residues. Deletions cut 1 base from V and 4 bases from J, with 9 bases between. The germline CDR1 and CDR2 sequences are SQVTM and ANQGSEA. The chain's CDR3 is CSVEAGKADTQYF. Written as DNA, the CDR3 is TGCAGCGTTGAAGCAGGGAAAGCAGATACGCAGTATTTT.

This chain links TRBV28 with TRBJ2-1, with 11 bases identical to TRBD2. The CDR3 sequence is 17 residues long. Per germline, CDR1 MDHEN and CDR2 SYDVKM. J lost 7 bases, V lost 5 bases, and 13 bases had no gene match. The CDR3: CASSLNAGTSGQNEQFF. The CDR3 nucleotides are TGTGCCAGCAGTCTCAATGCCGGGACTAGCGGTCAAAATGAGCAGTTCTTC.

This chain uses TRBV28 with TRBJ2-3; possibly TRBD1 for D (6 bases). This CDR3 spans 19 amino acids. Trimming stripped 5 bases from V and 5 bases from J, with 29 bases between. Germline V lookup: CDR1 MDHEN, CDR2 SYDVKM. DNA of the CDR3: TGTGCCAGCAGTCCTCCCCCCGTTGGGGGCTTTAGGTTCGTAGATACGCAGTATTTT. The encoded protein is CASSPPPVGGFRFVDTQYF.

In DNA form, the CDR3 reads TGTGCCAGCAGGACTAGCGGGAGTGCCTACGAGCAGTACTTC. This translates into CASRTSGSAYEQYF. The rearrangement joins TRBV6-1 to TRBJ2-7; 12 nucleotides align to TRBD2. The germline V gene encodes CDR1 MNHNS and CDR2 SASEGT. The V segment lost 6 bases and the J segment 2 bases; nucleotides outside the gene matches: 2. The length of the CDR3 is 14 residues.

This clone came up once. The rearrangement uses TRBV28 and TRBJ2-7, with D perhaps being TRBD1 or TRBD2 (6 bases each). The germline gives CDR1 MDHEN, CDR2 SYDVKM. The ends were cut back, 6 bases at V and 1 base at J, with 13 bases in the middle. There are 14 residues in the CDR3. The CDR3 region has the DNA TGTGCCAGCAGCCCGAAGGGGGGTTCCTACGAGCAGTACTTC. This encodes CASSPKGGSYEQYF.

V is TRBV19 and J is TRBJ2-5; D uncertain. V lost 4 bases to trimming and J lost 1 base, with 10 bases between them. From germline, CDR1 is LNHDA and CDR2 SQIVND (reference sequence). This CDR3 has 14 amino acids. CDR3 sequence (DNA): TGTGCCAGTAGTAGTACAGTCTTCCAAGAGACCCAGTACTTC. It encodes CASSSTVFQETQYF. Full variable domain (missing parts from reference TRBV19 and TRBJ2-5): DGGITQSPKYLFRKEGQNVTLSCEQNLNHDAMYWYRQDPGQGLRLIYYSQIVNDFQKGDIAEGYSVSREKKESFPLTVTSAQKNPTAFYLCASSSTVFQETQYFGPGTRLLVL.

This sequence joins TRBV28 and TRBJ2-1; D is ambiguous. CDR3 length: 13 amino acids. The germline V and J ends were trimmed by 7 bases and 4 bases, with 11 bases remaining between them. Per the germline V gene, CDR1 is MDHEN and CDR2 is SYDVKM. CDR3 loop: CASMRPHYNEQFF. The CDR3 coding sequence is TGTGCCAGCATGCGGCCCCATTACAATGAGCAGTTCTTC.

V gene TRBV15 combines with J gene TRBJ1-2; no firm D call. The CDR3 loop spans 18 amino acids. Trimming removed 3 bases at V and 0 bases at J, with 20 bases between. Germline lookup yields CDR1 LNHNV and CDR2 YYDKDF (reference sequence). The CDR3 protein is CATSSQVLRLSTNYGYTF. In nucleotides, the CDR3 is TGTGCCACCAGCAGTCAAGTCCTTAGACTCTCCACTAACTATGGCTACACCTTC.

V is TRBV6-6 and J is TRBJ2-1; D gene ambiguous. From germline, CDR1 is MNHNY and CDR2 SVGAGI (reference sequence). Trimming took off 10 bases at V and 9 bases at J, with 13 bases between the two ends. The CDR3 runs to 11 residues. Here the CDR3 reads CATTGSFEQFF. DNA of the CDR3: TGTGCCACCACGGGCAGCTTTGAGCAGTTCTTC.

The chain couples TRBV2 to TRBJ1-2, with D possibly TRBD1 on 5 matching bases. CDR1 SNHLY and CDR2 FYNNEI come from the germline V gene. The CDR3 spans 14 residues. Trimming took 4 bases from V and 6 from J, leaving 15 bases between them. CDR3: CASSVAAGTHGYTF. The CDR3 region has the DNA TGTGCCAGCAGTGTAGCGGCAGGGACCCATGGCTACACCTTC.

The rearrangement links TRBV10-3 to TRBJ2-3; 15 bases align to TRBD2. CDR3 length: 20 amino acids. J gave up 2 bases and V 4 bases, and 13 bases lay outside the gene matches. Germline loops: CDR1 ENHRY, CDR2 SYGVKD. The CDR3 coding sequence is TGTGCCATCAGTGGGACTAGCGGGAGGGCCTATACCGCCGCCACAGATACGCAGTATTTT. This sequence encodes CAISGTSGRAYTAATDTQYF.

Comments on this clone: It is likely a read error: a sequence one base away is far more abundant. The same CDR3 also results from other DNA sequences found in this sample. The chain combines TRBV5-1 with TRBJ1-1; D may be TRBD1 (5 bases). This CDR3 is 16 amino acids long. The germline V gene has CDR1 SGHRS and CDR2 YFSETQ. This CDR3 is CASSLAKTSGAGEAFF. DNA of the CDR3: TGCGCCAGCAGTTTGGCTAAAACGAGCGGGGCCGGTGAAGCTTTCTTT.

This chain uses TRBV28 with TRBJ2-2; the match to TRBD1 covers 8 bases. This CDR3 has 16 residues. The germline V gene has CDR1 MDHEN and CDR2 SYDVKM. J lost 7 bases, V lost 7 bases, and 14 bases had no gene match. The CDR3 sequence: CASTSPGRGRGGELFF. The CDR3 DNA sequence: TGTGCCAGCACCTCCCCCGGCAGGGGGCGCGGCGGGGAGCTGTTTTTT.

In this sample, this clone turned up many times. The CDR3 DNA reads TGCGCCAGCAGCTTCGATTGGGTGACGGCAGACCAAGAGACCCAGTACTTC. Translation: CASSFDWVTADQETQYF. The V and J genes are TRBV5-1 and TRBJ2-5, with D hard to call. The length of the CDR3 is 17 residues. The ends were cut back, 2 bases at V and 0 bases at J, with 17 bases in the middle. Germline CDR1 reads SGHRS; CDR2 reads YFSETQ.

The chain joins TRBV18 to TRBJ1-2, with 7 positions matching TRBD1. The germline V gene encodes CDR1 KGHSH and CDR2 LQKENI. The CDR3 covers 17 residues. V lost 2 bases, J lost 3 bases, and 12 bases stayed unmatched. CDR3 sequence: CASSPIFLRGGDYGYTF. The CDR3 nucleotides read TGTGCCAGCTCACCAATTTTTTTGAGAGGGGGCGACTATGGCTACACCTTC.

The chain joins TRBV5-1 to TRBJ2-2, with TRBD2 matching over 8 bases. This CDR3 comprises 20 residues. In germline, CDR1 is SGHRS, CDR2 YFSETQ. J was trimmed by 2 bases and V by 4 bases; bases with no gene match: 19. In DNA, the CDR3 is TGCGCCAGCAGCCCGGGGACTAGTGAGACGAGGAGCTATAACACCGGGGAGCTGTTTTTT. It codes for CASSPGTSETRSYNTGELFF.

The CDR3: CASSLGAGQETQYF. The CDR3 DNA reads as TGTGCCAGCAGCTTAGGCGCAGGGCAAGAGACCCAGTACTTC. V usage is TRBV11-1 and J usage is TRBJ2-5; D possibly corresponds to TRBD1 (5 bases). Between the trimmed V and J ends, which lost 1 base and 2 bases, there was a span of 8 bases. From germline, CDR1 is SGHAT and CDR2 FQDESV (reference sequence). CDR3 size: 14 residues.

V and J are TRBV5-1 and TRBJ2-3; no clear D. With 2 bases removed from V and 3 bases from J, the gap between germline ends came to 10 bases. Germline values: CDR1 SGHRS, CDR2 YFSETQ. CDR3 size: 14 residues. CDR3 residues: CASSFASGTDTQYF. CDR3 bases: TGCGCCAGCAGCTTCGCTAGTGGGACAGATACGCAGTATTTT.

This chain uses TRBV6-5 with TRBJ2-7; the match to TRBD2 covers 11 bases. This CDR3 is built from 15 residues. Germline loops: CDR1 MNHEY, CDR2 SVGAGI. V lost 6 bases and J lost 2; bases outside the gene matches: 6. The CDR3 is CASRETSGNPYEQYF. The CDR3 region has the DNA TGTGCCAGCAGGGAGACTAGCGGGAACCCCTACGAGCAGTACTTC.

This clone is a singleton in its sample. The DNA for the CDR3 is TGTGCCAGCAGTTTATCTCTAGCGCCCCTCACAGATACGCAGTATTTT. Protein sequence: CASSLSLAPLTDTQYF. The chain joins TRBV27 to TRBJ2-3, with a tentative D call TRBD2 (6 bases). Deletions cut 0 bases from V and 2 bases from J, with 12 bases between. Per germline, CDR1 MNHEY and CDR2 SMNVEV (reference sequence). This CDR3 is 16 amino acids long.